This is a list of T cell receptor beta chains from one sample in a study of blood T cells in healthy people across ages. TCRdb analysed the 5' RACE reads with MiXCR anew, one entry per CDR3 protein. The sample contains fewer than 1,000,000 distinct CDR3 sequences, 44% of which appear only once. The sample comprised blood. These receptors all stem from a man between 60 and 75 years old in good health. CDR3s include the opening cysteine and the closing phenylalanine or tryptophan. Fields, in order: V gene, clone size, J gene, D gene, CDR3 DNA, CDR3 protein. D genes are given only for firm matches. Size is stated for part of the rows, as once, few or many counts, or as a class when the clone is expanded.

V gene: TRBV14
clone size: .
J gene: TRBJ2-2
D gene: .
CDR3 DNA: TGTGCCAGCAGCCAGGCCCCCGGACAGAAGTTGGGGGAGCTGTTTTTT
CDR3 protein: CASSQAPGQKLGELFF

V gene: TRBV20-1
clone size: few
J gene: TRBJ2-5
D gene: .
CDR3 DNA: TGCAGTGCTAGTGGGGGGCCAGAGACCCAGTACTTC
CDR3 protein: CSASGGPETQYF

V gene: TRBV6-1
clone size: many
J gene: TRBJ1-2
D gene: .
CDR3 DNA: TGTGCCAGCAGTGAAGGTGGCAGGCAATATGGCTACACCTTC
CDR3 protein: CASSEGGRQYGYTF

V gene: TRBV12-3/TRBV12-4
clone size: .
J gene: TRBJ1-2
D gene: TRBD1
CDR3 DNA: TGTGCCAGCAGCCCACCGACAGGGTTACATGGCTACACCTTC
CDR3 protein: CASSPPTGLHGYTF

V gene: TRBV7-9
clone size: few
J gene: TRBJ1-5
D gene: TRBD1
CDR3 DNA: TGTGCCAGCAGCTTGACAGGGGTAGGGCAGCCCCAGCATTTT
CDR3 protein: CASSLTGVGQPQHF

V gene: TRBV19
clone size: few
J gene: TRBJ2-2
D gene: .
CDR3 DNA: TGTGCCAGTAGTAACGGGGTGGCCGGGGAGCTGTTTTTT
CDR3 protein: CASSNGVAGELFF

V gene: TRBV20-1
clone size: few
J gene: TRBJ1-2
D gene: TRBD1
CDR3 DNA: TGCAGTGTTCGACAGGGTAGAAACTATGGCTACACCTTC
CDR3 protein: CSVRQGRNYGYTF

V gene: TRBV9
clone size: .
J gene: TRBJ1-2
D gene: TRBD1
CDR3 DNA: TGTGCCAGCAGCGGACAGGGGGTTGGCTACATCTTC
CDR3 protein: CASSGQGVGYIF

V gene: TRBV5-6
clone size: few
J gene: TRBJ1-6
D gene: .
CDR3 DNA: TGTGCCAGCAGCTTTGCGCCCCCAGGCTCACCCCTCCACTTT
CDR3 protein: CASSFAPPGSPLHF

V gene: TRBV25-1
clone size: few
J gene: TRBJ2-1
D gene: .
CDR3 DNA: TGTGCCAGCAGTCCAAATCCCCGATTGACAGCGTATGAGCAGTTCTTC
CDR3 protein: CASSPNPRLTAYEQFF

V gene: TRBV4-3
clone size: few
J gene: TRBJ2-6
D gene: .
CDR3 DNA: TGCGCCAGCAGCCAAGCTCATGGCTCTGGGGCCAACGTCCTGACTTTC
CDR3 protein: CASSQAHGSGANVLTF

V gene: TRBV20-1
clone size: .
J gene: TRBJ2-5
D gene: TRBD1
CDR3 DNA: TGCAGTGGCAGGACAGGGATGGAGACCCAGTACTTC
CDR3 protein: CSGRTGMETQYF

V gene: TRBV5-1
clone size: .
J gene: TRBJ2-2
D gene: TRBD1
CDR3 DNA: TGCGCCAGCAGCTTGGAGTCTGGCCGACAGGGGACCGGGGAGCTGTTTTTT
CDR3 protein: CASSLESGRQGTGELFF

V gene: TRBV5-1
clone size: .
J gene: TRBJ2-7
D gene: .
CDR3 DNA: TGCGCCAGCAGCTCCAGCCGGACCAATTCCTACGAGCAGTACTTC
CDR3 protein: CASSSSRTNSYEQYF

V gene: TRBV4-3
clone size: few
J gene: TRBJ2-5
D gene: TRBD2
CDR3 DNA: TGCGCCAGCAGCCAAGATTACATCAGCGGGGGGGCATCAGAGACCCAGTACTTC
CDR3 protein: CASSQDYISGGASETQYF

V gene: TRBV10-3
clone size: .
J gene: TRBJ2-7
D gene: TRBD2
CDR3 DNA: TGTGCCAGCAATGGACTAGCGAGGGCCTACGAGCAGTACTTC
CDR3 protein: CASNGLARAYEQYF

V gene: TRBV7-2
clone size: .
J gene: TRBJ2-7
D gene: .
CDR3 DNA: TGTGCCAGCAGCCCTCCCCCGGGGGCATATGCCTACGAGCAGTACTTC
CDR3 protein: CASSPPPGAYAYEQYF

V gene: TRBV7-8
clone size: .
J gene: TRBJ2-7
D gene: TRBD1
CDR3 DNA: TGTGCCAGCAGCAGAAAGGGACAGGGGGAAACTCCTTGGGAGCAGTACTTC
CDR3 protein: CASSRKGQGETPWEQYF

V gene: TRBV4-3
clone size: .
J gene: TRBJ2-5
D gene: TRBD1
CDR3 DNA: TGCGCCAGCAGCCGAGGGACAGGGGTTCAAGAGACCCAGTACTTC
CDR3 protein: CASSRGTGVQETQYF

V gene: TRBV4-1
clone size: few
J gene: TRBJ2-1
D gene: TRBD2
CDR3 DNA: TGCGCCAGCAGCCGAAGACTAGCGGGGAAGGGCGATGAGCAGTTCTTC
CDR3 protein: CASSRRLAGKGDEQFF

V gene: TRBV7-9
clone size: few
J gene: TRBJ1-1
D gene: .
CDR3 DNA: TGTGCCAGCAGCTTCCCGGGACACATAAACACTGAAGCTTTCTTT
CDR3 protein: CASSFPGHINTEAFF

V gene: TRBV5-1
clone size: .
J gene: TRBJ2-3
D gene: TRBD2
CDR3 DNA: TGCGCCAGCAGCTTGGATGGACTAGCGGGGGCCGGGGATACGCAGTATTTT
CDR3 protein: CASSLDGLAGAGDTQYF

V gene: TRBV7-2
clone size: .
J gene: TRBJ2-3
D gene: TRBD1
CDR3 DNA: TGTGCCAGCAGGCAATTGGGGACAGGAGCAGATACGCAGTATTTT
CDR3 protein: CASRQLGTGADTQYF

V gene: TRBV6-1
clone size: .
J gene: TRBJ1-4
D gene: .
CDR3 DNA: TGTGCCAGCAGTGAAGCGCTTCGGGGGGGTAGGGAAAAACTGTTTTTT
CDR3 protein: CASSEALRGGREKLFF

V gene: TRBV7-6
clone size: few
J gene: TRBJ2-1
D gene: .
CDR3 DNA: TGTGCCAGCAGCCCGGGGGGCTACAGCTCCTACAATGAGCAGTTCTTC
CDR3 protein: CASSPGGYSSYNEQFF

V gene: TRBV29-1
clone size: many
J gene: TRBJ2-1
D gene: .
CDR3 DNA: TGCAGCGTCTCCGTTCGGATCTACAATGAGCAGTTCTTC
CDR3 protein: CSVSVRIYNEQFF

V gene: TRBV15
clone size: .
J gene: TRBJ2-7
D gene: TRBD1
CDR3 DNA: TGTGCCACCAGCAGAATGGACAGGGGAGGAAACAATGAGCAGTACTTC
CDR3 protein: CATSRMDRGGNNEQYF

V gene: TRBV4-3
clone size: many
J gene: TRBJ2-5
D gene: TRBD2
CDR3 DNA: TGCGCCAGCAGCCGCTCGACCGGGACTAGCGAGACCCAGTACTTC
CDR3 protein: CASSRSTGTSETQYF

V gene: TRBV7-3
clone size: few
J gene: TRBJ2-5
D gene: .
CDR3 DNA: TGTGCCAGCAGCTTAAGTCAGAAGGAGACCCAGTACTTC
CDR3 protein: CASSLSQKETQYF

V gene: TRBV5-1
clone size: .
J gene: TRBJ2-1
D gene: TRBD1
CDR3 DNA: TGCGCCAGCGTCAGGGGGACCTCTAATTTGGTCAATGAGCAGTTCTTC
CDR3 protein: CASVRGTSNLVNEQFF

V gene: TRBV19
clone size: .
J gene: TRBJ2-1
D gene: .
CDR3 DNA: TGTGCCAGTAGTATAGCAGGGGCCGGCTACAATGAGCAGTTCTTC
CDR3 protein: CASSIAGAGYNEQFF

V gene: TRBV28
clone size: .
J gene: TRBJ1-6
D gene: TRBD1
CDR3 DNA: TGTGCCAGCAGTTTCGACAGGGGGAGTTCACCCCTCCACTTT
CDR3 protein: CASSFDRGSSPLHF

V gene: TRBV29-1
clone size: .
J gene: TRBJ2-7
D gene: .
CDR3 DNA: TGCAGCTGGGAGGAGGAGTACTTC
CDR3 protein: CSWEEEYF

V gene: TRBV30
clone size: few
J gene: TRBJ2-7
D gene: .
CDR3 DNA: TGTGCCTGGAGTGGATTTGGGGCTGGCTACGAGCAGTACTTC
CDR3 protein: CAWSGFGAGYEQYF

V gene: TRBV7-2
clone size: .
J gene: TRBJ2-7
D gene: .
CDR3 DNA: TGTGCCAGCAGCGAGGGACGGGGAGTTCCCTACGAGCAGTACTTC
CDR3 protein: CASSEGRGVPYEQYF

V gene: TRBV7-9
clone size: many
J gene: TRBJ2-1
D gene: .
CDR3 DNA: TGTGCCAGCAGTTCCCTTAACAATGAGCAGTTCTTC
CDR3 protein: CASSSLNNEQFF

V gene: TRBV6-2/TRBV6-3
clone size: once
J gene: TRBJ2-1
D gene: TRBD1
CDR3 DNA: TGTGCCAGCAGTTCCGGACAGGGGGCGAGGAATGAGCAGTTCTTC
CDR3 protein: CASSSGQGARNEQFF

V gene: TRBV6-5
clone size: few
J gene: TRBJ2-7
D gene: TRBD1
CDR3 DNA: TGTGCCAGCACCTGGGGACAGGCGATCTACGAGCAGTACTTC
CDR3 protein: CASTWGQAIYEQYF

V gene: TRBV24-1
clone size: .
J gene: TRBJ2-3
D gene: TRBD1
CDR3 DNA: TGTGCCACCAGTGATTCCCGGACAGGGGTTAGCACAGATACGCAGTATTTT
CDR3 protein: CATSDSRTGVSTDTQYF

V gene: TRBV7-9
clone size: few
J gene: TRBJ2-7
D gene: TRBD2
CDR3 DNA: TGTGCCAGCAGCCATGTGGGGGGGGCCTACGAGCAGTACTTC
CDR3 protein: CASSHVGGAYEQYF

V gene: TRBV9
clone size: .
J gene: TRBJ2-1
D gene: .
CDR3 DNA: TGTGCCAGCAGCGCCCCCGATCGCCAAGAGACCCAGTTCTTC
CDR3 protein: CASSAPDRQETQFF

V gene: TRBV4-3
clone size: .
J gene: TRBJ2-7
D gene: .
CDR3 DNA: TGCGCCAGCAGCCAAGAAGTTGTGAGGAGCTACGAGCAGTACTTC
CDR3 protein: CASSQEVVRSYEQYF

V gene: TRBV5-1
clone size: .
J gene: TRBJ1-2
D gene: .
CDR3 DNA: TGCGCCAGCAGCTTGAGGGCAGCTAACTATGGCTACACCTTC
CDR3 protein: CASSLRAANYGYTF

V gene: TRBV5-1
clone size: .
J gene: TRBJ1-2
D gene: TRBD1
CDR3 DNA: TGCGCCAGCAGCTTGGTTCCCCCGGGACAGGGTGGGGCTAACTATGGCTACACCTTC
CDR3 protein: CASSLVPPGQGGANYGYTF

V gene: TRBV20-1
clone size: few
J gene: TRBJ2-7
D gene: .
CDR3 DNA: TGCAGTGCTAGGGACCCCGGGACCAATATCTACGAGCAGTACTTC
CDR3 protein: CSARDPGTNIYEQYF

V gene: TRBV20-1
clone size: .
J gene: TRBJ1-5
D gene: .
CDR3 DNA: TGCAGTGCTCCTTACAAAGGGGAGGGTGATCAGCCCCAGCATTTT
CDR3 protein: CSAPYKGEGDQPQHF

V gene: TRBV5-1
clone size: .
J gene: TRBJ2-2
D gene: .
CDR3 DNA: TGCGCCAGCAGCTTGGGGGGTCCACTGGGGACCGGGGAGCTGTTTTTT
CDR3 protein: CASSLGGPLGTGELFF

V gene: TRBV25-1
clone size: many
J gene: TRBJ2-7
D gene: .
CDR3 DNA: TGTGCCAGCAGTGAATATGCGGGACATGATCTATACGAGCAGTACTTC
CDR3 protein: CASSEYAGHDLYEQYF

V gene: TRBV4-3
clone size: .
J gene: TRBJ2-7
D gene: .
CDR3 DNA: TGCGCCAGCAGCCAAGATATCTGGGGGGGCCTGAACGAGCAGTACTTC
CDR3 protein: CASSQDIWGGLNEQYF

V gene: TRBV25-1
clone size: .
J gene: TRBJ2-1
D gene: .
CDR3 DNA: TGTGCCAGCAGTGAATGGGGCGGGGAGCAGTTCTTC
CDR3 protein: CASSEWGGEQFF

V gene: TRBV4-3
clone size: .
J gene: TRBJ2-1
D gene: TRBD1
CDR3 DNA: TGCGCCAGCAGCCAAGCCTTAACAGGGGGCCCCTCGGATGAGCAGTTCTTC
CDR3 protein: CASSQALTGGPSDEQFF

V gene: TRBV3-1
clone size: few
J gene: TRBJ1-5
D gene: .
CDR3 DNA: TGTGCCAGCAGCCCCCCCGGCAGGGTTTATCAGCCCCAGCATTTT
CDR3 protein: CASSPPGRVYQPQHF

V gene: TRBV6-2/TRBV6-3
clone size: few
J gene: TRBJ2-3
D gene: TRBD2
CDR3 DNA: TGTGCCAGCAGTTACTCTTTTCAGCGGGGGCCCACAGATACGCAGTATTTT
CDR3 protein: CASSYSFQRGPTDTQYF